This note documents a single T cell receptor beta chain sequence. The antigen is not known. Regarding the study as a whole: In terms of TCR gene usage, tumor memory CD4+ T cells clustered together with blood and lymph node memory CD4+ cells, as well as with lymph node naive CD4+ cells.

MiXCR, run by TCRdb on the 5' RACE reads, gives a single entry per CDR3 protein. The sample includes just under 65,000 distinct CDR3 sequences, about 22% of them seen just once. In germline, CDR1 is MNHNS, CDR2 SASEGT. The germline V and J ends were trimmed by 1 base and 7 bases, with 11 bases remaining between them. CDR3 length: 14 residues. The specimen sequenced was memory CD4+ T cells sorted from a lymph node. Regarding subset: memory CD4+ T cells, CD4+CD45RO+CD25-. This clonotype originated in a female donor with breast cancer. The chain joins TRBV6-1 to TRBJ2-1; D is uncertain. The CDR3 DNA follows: TGTGCCAGCAGTGAAGGGCTTCCCGAGAATGAGCAGTTCTTC. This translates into CASSEGLPENEQFF.